The next 21 T cell receptor beta chains were all read from a single sample in a study of T-cell reconstitution after alpha-beta-depleted transplantation in children. As it was prepared, the TCRbeta library received unique molecular identifiers. TCRdb reprocessed the PCR reads with MiXCR, giving one entry per CDR3 protein. The top ten hold about 5% of the sample, which has 250,000 or so distinct CDR3 sequences, about 24% seen once. The source material was PBMCs, mostly from graft donor cells, sampled 360 days after TCRalphabeta/CD19-depleted stem cell transplant. The receptor source for this set is a female patient aged 2-10 years who had a stem cell transplant for congenital amegakaryocytic thrombocytopenia, so the T cells may come from the graft donor.

The V call is TRBV5-4, the J call TRBJ2-1; D remains unclear. This CDR3 region has 13 residues. From germline, CDR1 is SGHNT and CDR2 YYREEE (reference sequence). V was trimmed by 4 bases and J by 11 bases, leaving 16 bases between them. DNA for the CDR3: TGTGCCAGCAGCCCATCGCCCACGGCTCAGCAGTTCTTC. Translating it yields CASSPSPTAQQFF.

Only a few counts were recorded for this clonotype. This sequence joins TRBV12-3 or TRBV12-4 and TRBJ2-5; TRBD1 might be the D (6 bases). V lost 6 bases, J lost 2 bases, and 19 bases lay in between. This CDR3 region has 16 residues. The CDR3 here is CASSPKTRQAQETQYF. In DNA, the CDR3 is TGTGCCAGCAGCCCCAAGACCAGACAGGCTCAAGAGACCCAGTACTTC.

This clonotype appeared a few times. The chain is built from TRBV6-5 and TRBJ1-1, with 8 nucleotides matching TRBD1. From germline, CDR1 is MNHEY and CDR2 SVGAGI. V trimming: 2 bases; J trimming: 4 bases; junction bases outside the gene matches: 3. The CDR3 covers 14 residues. The CDR3 region is CASSYRTGTTEAFF. The CDR3, as DNA: TGTGCCAGCAGTTACAGGACAGGGACCACTGAAGCTTTCTTT.

The rearrangement links TRBV13 to TRBJ2-7; D is uncertain. CDR1 PRHDT and CDR2 FYEKMQ come from the germline V gene (reference sequence). Trimming shortened V by 0 bases and J by 3 bases, and 9 bases separated the two germline ends. The CDR3 spans 14 residues. The CDR3 nucleotides are TGTGCCAGCAGCTTAGGACGGCAGTTCTACGAGCAGTACTTC. Protein product: CASSLGRQFYEQYF.

This clonotype was seen a handful of times. This chain links TRBV28 with TRBJ1-5; D gene uncertain. The CDR3 covers 16 residues. Trimming removed 1 base from V and 0 bases from J, with 10 bases in between. Germline V gene data show CDR1 as MDHEN and CDR2 as SYDVKM. The CDR3 DNA reads TGTGCCAGCAGTTTATACGGGGTGTATAGCAATCAGCCCCAGCATTTT. This codes for CASSLYGVYSNQPQHF. The full variable domain, in which reference TRBV28 and TRBJ1-5 provide the parts outside the CDR3, is DVKVTQSSRYLVKRTGEKVFLECVQDMDHENMFWYRQDPGLGLRLIYFSYDVKMKEKGDIPEGYSVSREKKERFSLILESASTNQTSMYLCASSLYGVYSNQPQHFGDGTRLSIL.

The rearrangement uses TRBV5-6 and TRBJ2-1; D is ambiguous. Germline CDR1 SGHDT, CDR2 YYEEEE. Deletions cut 1 base from V and 8 bases from J, with 4 bases between. The CDR3 is 11 residues long. CDR3 protein: CASSLYDEQFF. The DNA for the CDR3 is TGTGCCAGCAGCTTGTACGATGAGCAGTTCTTC.

The V and J genes are TRBV5-5 and TRBJ2-1, with D perhaps TRBD1 (5 bases). The CDR3 runs 14 residues. Germline V gene sequence: CDR1 SGHKS, CDR2 YYEKEE (reference sequence). V gave up 0 bases and J gave up 7 bases, with 11 bases separating them. The CDR3 loop is CASSLGRPGNEQFF. The CDR3 nucleotides are TGTGCCAGCAGCTTGGGTCGACCAGGGAATGAGCAGTTCTTC. Full variable domain (missing parts from reference TRBV5-5 and TRBJ2-1): DAGVTQSPTHLIKTRGQQVTLRCSPISGHKSVSWYQQVLGQGPQFIFQYYEKEERGRGNFPDRFSARQFPNYSSELNVNALLLGDSALYLCASSLGRPGNEQFFGPGTRLTVL.

V and J are TRBV4-3 and TRBJ1-1; perhaps TRBD1 as D (5 bases). This CDR3 is built from 15 residues. The V end lost 0 bases, the J end lost 4 bases, and 12 bases lay between the germline ends. The V gene's germline CDR1 is LGHNA and CDR2 YSLEER. In DNA form, the CDR3 reads TGCGCCAGCAGCCAAGACAGGGTCGGGGTCACTGAAGCTTTCTTT. Translated: CASSQDRVGVTEAFF.

This clonotype was picked up a small number of times. J is TRBJ2-3 and V is TRBV6-2 or TRBV6-3; D gene uncertain. V was cut by 0 bases and J by 1 base, with 14 bases left in between. CDR3 size: 17 residues. Germline V gene data show CDR1 as MNHEY and CDR2 as SVGEGT. The CDR3 DNA is TGTGCCAGCAGTTACTCTCCGACCGCGAGCGGCACAGATACGCAGTATTTT. This translates into CASSYSPTASGTDTQYF.

The V gene is TRBV3-1, the J gene TRBJ2-7; D is unclear. From germline, CDR1 is LGHDT and CDR2 YNNKEL (reference sequence). The ends were cut back, 4 bases at V and 2 bases at J, with 15 bases in the middle. The CDR3 is 15 residues long. CDR3 sequence: CASSPSGLETYEQYF. CDR3 DNA: TGTGCCAGCAGCCCATCCGGGCTGGAAACCTACGAGCAGTACTTC.

The chain couples TRBV10-3 to TRBJ1-5; D not certain. CDR1 is ENHRY and CDR2 is SYGVKD in the germline V gene. CDR3 length equals 13 residues. Trimming removed 0 bases from V and 4 bases from J, with 4 bases in between. CDR3 coding DNA: TGTGCCATCAGTGAGTCCTCAAATCAGCCCCAGCATTTT. Translating gives CAISESSNQPQHF.

At least ten counts were recorded for this clonotype. The chain recombines TRBV27 with TRBJ2-2; a possible D gene is TRBD1 (5 bases). The CDR3 totals 14 residues. Trimming cost V 5 bases and J 0 bases, with 7 bases left between them. In germline, CDR1 is MNHEY, CDR2 SMNVEV (reference sequence). As DNA, the CDR3 is TGTGCCAGCAGTGGGGCCGCGAACACCGGGGAGCTGTTTTTT. It is translated as CASSGAANTGELFF.

The chain uses TRBV4-3 and TRBJ2-1, with D uncertain. Germline lookup yields CDR1 LGHNA and CDR2 YSLEER. V was trimmed by 1 base and J by 5 bases, leaving 12 bases between them. This CDR3 spans 15 amino acids. CDR3 DNA sequence: TGCGCCAGCAGCCAAGGGTACAGTTCCCACAATGAGCAGTTCTTC. Its protein is CASSQGYSSHNEQFF.

Only a few counts were recorded for this clonotype. J is TRBJ1-1 and V is TRBV6-1; D gene uncertain. CDR1 and CDR2 from the germline V gene are MNHNS and SASEGT. Trimming took off 1 base at V and 1 base at J, with 4 bases between the two ends. CDR3 length: 13 amino acids. The CDR3 DNA sequence: TGTGCCAGCAGTGAAGGTCGGAACACTGAAGCTTTCTTT. Translating gives CASSEGRNTEAFF.

This clonotype appeared a few times. V usage is TRBV15 and J usage is TRBJ1-6, with D tentatively TRBD1 (5 bases). The CDR3 length is 12 residues. From germline, CDR1 is LNHNV and CDR2 YYDKDF (reference sequence). V lost 4 bases and J 13 bases, leaving 11 bases between the germline ends. Here the CDR3 DNA reads TGTGCCACCAGCAAAAGGGACTTTCCCCTCCACTTT. It specifies CATSKRDFPLHF.

V and J are TRBV10-3 and TRBJ2-3, with TRBD1 matching 12 bases. Germline lookup yields CDR1 ENHRY and CDR2 SYGVKD. This CDR3 comprises 15 residues. The junction had 1 base not matched to a gene; V was cut back by 4 bases and J by 2 bases. CDR3 nucleotide sequence: TGTGCCATCAGTGGGGGACAGGGGGCCACAGATACGCAGTATTTT. This sequence encodes CAISGGQGATDTQYF.

V usage is TRBV6-1 and J usage is TRBJ2-5; D gene unclear. The CDR3 has 11 amino acids. Germline V CDR1 and CDR2: MNHNS, SASEGT. The ends were cut back, 0 bases at V and 7 bases at J, with 3 bases in the middle. CDR3 coding DNA: TGTGCCAGCAGTGAAGCTTGGACCCAGTACTTC. Residues: CASSEAWTQYF.

CDR3 DNA sequence: TGTGCCAGCAGCTCTTCCGGGAGATTTAGCACAGATACGCAGTATTTT. As protein: CASSSSGRFSTDTQYF. The chain employs TRBV7-8 and TRBJ2-3; possible D gene TRBD2, 6 bases. Per the germline V gene, CDR1 is SGHVS and CDR2 is FQNEAQ. The CDR3 runs to 16 residues. V lost 4 bases and J 0 bases, leaving 14 bases between the germline ends.

This clonotype was seen more than once but under ten times. V gene TRBV20-1 combines with J gene TRBJ2-2; D is perhaps TRBD2 (6 bases). V lost 0 bases and J 4 bases, leaving 18 bases between the germline ends. Per the germline V gene, CDR1 is DFQATT and CDR2 is SNEGSKA (reference sequence). This CDR3 is 17 amino acids long. The CDR3 region is CSARDFREGGLTGELFF. The CDR3 DNA reads TGCAGTGCTAGAGATTTTCGAGAGGGAGGTCTCACCGGGGAGCTGTTTTTT.

The chain recombines TRBV20-1 with TRBJ2-1; TRBD2 might be the D (6 bases). Trimming took 0 bases from V and 6 from J, leaving 12 bases between them. The CDR3 contains 14 residues. Per the germline V gene, CDR1 is DFQATT and CDR2 is SNEGSKA (reference sequence). The CDR3 here is CSARDGAGINEQFF. CDR3 nucleotides: TGCAGTGCTAGAGATGGGGCGGGGATCAATGAGCAGTTCTTC.

This clonotype was detected only once. This chain uses TRBV27 with TRBJ2-3; the D is unclear. The length of the CDR3 is 14 residues. The germline V gene has CDR1 MNHEY and CDR2 SMNVEV (reference sequence). Trimming took 7 bases from V and 1 from J, leaving 12 bases between them. The CDR3 sequence: CASKITRRTDTQYF. The CDR3 DNA reads TGTGCCAGCAAAATTACACGACGCACAGATACGCAGTATTTT.